Listed here is a single T cell receptor (beta chain). There is no known antigen for this receptor. Per-nucleotide qualities are absent, and no much larger clonotype sits a single base away. The immunoSEQ Assay, a bias-controlled multiplex PCR, was used to amplify TCRbeta CDR3 regions from genomic DNA. Under the source paper's analysis protocol: The number of nucleated cells in each sample was estimated from the amplification of reference gene primers within the assay. To quantify the absolute abundance of each unique TCRbeta CDR3 rearrangement, sequence reads were collapsed and filtered. For each sample, productive Simpson clonality was calculated as the square root of Simpson's diversity index over productive rearrangements. TCRdb retrieved this table from immuneACCESS and kept in-frame rearrangements only. Not all clones are present; in checked studies, unresolved V genes account for under half, and no reason is known for the remainder. V, J and clone size are those of that table, while D and trimming were read from the DNA. The sample data list 250,000 to 300,000 clones, and about 90% of these were observed just once. The ten largest make up under 2.5% of the sample.

This sample stems from a study of blood T cell repertoires in COVID-19 (dated by TCRdb to 2019 to 2021). Turning to the overall study: Samples covering the acute and convalescent phases of COVID-19 were provided by collaborators in the United States, Italy and Spain. The repertoires were released in a freely available public database intended as a resource for research on the immune response to SARS-CoV-2. HLA class I and class II types, where available, came from metadata supplied by the sample provider rather than from assay-based typing. The dataset comprised deeply sampled blood TCRbeta repertoires from subjects exposed to, actively infected with, or recovered from COVID-19. The prospective study material was composed of cDNA or gDNA derived from T cells, B-cell-depleted T cells, or PBMCs. Samples came from the ongoing ImmuneRACE study (first 160 participants) plus 1,254 subjects from 6 global collaborators. Sample metadata almost always included a de-identified subject ID, COVID-19 status, age in years and sex. Here is what the overall study found, with its caveats: The amount of clinical and demographic metadata varied by source and participant and was provided uncurated.

Trimming costs V 0 bases and J 3 bases, and their ends lie 10 bases apart. CDR1 and CDR2, per the germline V gene, are SGDLS and YYNGEE. Counted from cysteine to phenylalanine, this CDR3 has 15 amino acids. CDR3 DNA is the only sequence kept; it has 45 bases, read in frame from the first base. One collaborating source in Seattle enrolled patients during active infection and followed them longitudinally through the course of disease. Collaborating institutions collected whole blood in K2EDTA tubes following their own protocols. Collaborator samples were shipped for TCRbeta analysis as frozen whole blood, isolated PBMCs, or DNA extracted from either sample type.

This chain joins TRBV9 to TRBJ1-5, with a weak D call of TRBD1 (6 bases match). This receptor was identified in a woman aged 60-75 years with COVID-19, enrolled during active disease. Sequenced sample: peripheral blood. The DNA is as follows: TGTGCCAGCAGCGTAGACGGACAGTACAATCAGCCCCAGCATTTT. It specifies CASSVDGQYNQPQHF.